This is a list of T cell receptor beta chains from one sample in a study of T cell responses to AZD1222 COVID-19 vaccine. The repertoire was sequenced with immunoSEQ multiplex PCR; TCRdb's copy has only in-frame clones and lacks some. The top ten clones hold about 20% of a sample with around 47,000 clones, about 82% of them seen once. The sequenced sample was peripheral blood, obtained 28 days after the second dose of the MenACWY control vaccine. The source is an adult who received the MenACWY meningococcal vaccine as a control. CDR3s include the opening cysteine and the closing phenylalanine or tryptophan. The order of the fields is CDR3 protein, CDR3 DNA, J gene, CDR3 length, V gene, D gene, clone size. D genes are given only for firm matches. Only some rows state a clone size, as once, few, many or a class for expanded clones.

CASSLSGTVRSNQPQHF	TGTGCCAGCAGTTTATCGGGGACAGTACGTAGCAATCAGCCCCAGCATTTT	TRBJ1-5	17	TRBV27	TRBD1	-
CASSYSGTGGEKLFF	TGTGCCAGCAGTTACTCGGGGACAGGCGGGGAAAAACTGTTTTTT	TRBJ1-4	15	TRBV6-6	TRBD1	-
CASSDRIDGYTF	TGTGCCAGCAGTGACAGGATCGATGGCTACACCTTC	TRBJ1-2	12	TRBV6-1	-	-
CASSPSGRSHEQFF	TGTGCCAGCAGCCCCAGCGGGAGAAGCCATGAGCAGTTCTTC	TRBJ2-1	14	TRBV14	TRBD2	-
CASRQTSYEQYF	TGTGCCAGCAGACAGACGAGCTACGAGCAGTACTTC	TRBJ2-7	12	TRBV28	-	-
CASSDQGATNTIYF	TGCGCCAGCAGTGATCAGGGGGCGACGAACACCATATATTTT	TRBJ1-3	14	TRBV10-2	TRBD1	once
CASSPSGVNTEAFF	TGTGCCAGCTCACCATCAGGGGTGAACACTGAAGCTTTCTTT	TRBJ1-1	14	TRBV18	-	-
CASSLRAGGTTDTQYF	TGCGCCAGCAGCTTAAGGGCGGGAGGGACCACGGATACGCAGTATTTT	TRBJ2-3	16	TRBV5-1	TRBD2	-
CATSPQTGNADTQYF	TGTGCCACCTCCCCCCAGACAGGGAACGCAGATACGCAGTATTTT	TRBJ2-3	15	TRBV7-6	TRBD1	-
CASSSQTGWAFF	TGTGCCAGCAGCTCCCAGACAGGGTGGGCTTTCTTT	TRBJ1-1	12	TRBV7-2	TRBD1	-